The clone carrying this TCR beta chain showed up just a few times. The sample originates from a study of T cells in Graves' hyperthyroidism and ophthalmopathy. Among the patients, aged 18 to 65, hyperthyroidism was newly diagnosed and had lasted under 2 months. Researchers took RNA transcripts and amplified the TCR beta CDR3 regions from them. Initially, a first-round RT-PCR of the TCR CDR3 employed the HTBI primer set. A single record per CDR3 protein comes from TCRdb applying MiXCR to the multiplex PCR reads. This table has 340,000 or so distinct CDR3 sequences, roughly 20% appearing once. The CDR3 is made up of 17 amino acids. The ends were cut back, 4 bases at V and 0 bases at J, with 14 bases in the middle. Germline CDR1 reads SGHRS; CDR2 reads YFSETQ.

This receptor was identified in a woman aged 50 to 65 with Graves' hyperthyroidism. Input material: blood. V is TRBV5-1 and J is TRBJ1-6, with D maybe TRBD1 (5 bases). The chain's CDR3 is CASSLQDRDSYNSPLHF. In nucleotides, the CDR3 is TGCGCCAGCAGCCTACAGGACCGGGACTCCTATAATTCACCCCTCCACTTT. The full variable domain, rest sourced from reference TRBV5-1 and TRBJ1-6, is KAGVTQTPRYLIKTRGQQVTLSCSPISGHRSVSWYQQTPGQGLQFLFEYFSETQRNKGNFPGRFSGRQFSNSRSEMNVSTLELGDSALYLCASSLQDRDSYNSPLHFGNGTRLTVT.